The clone carrying this T cell receptor beta chain has at least ten counts. The antigen is not known. This sample is drawn from a study of T cells in Graves' hyperthyroidism and ophthalmopathy. RNA transcripts provided the source from which TCR beta CDR3 regions were amplified. In the first-round RT-PCR of the TCR CDR3, the HTBI primer set was used. A single record per CDR3 protein comes from TCRdb applying MiXCR to the multiplex PCR reads. The repertoire includes roughly 840,000 distinct CDR3 sequences, roughly 40% of them detected once, and approximately 8.7% sits in the top ten. Study-level points and caveats: Most thyroid-expanded clonotypes above 0.001 were also found in blood.

The ends were cut back, 7 bases at V and 0 bases at J, with 3 bases in the middle. This CDR3 spans 11 amino acids. What was sequenced was blood. The J gene is TRBJ1-1, the V gene TRBV12-3 or TRBV12-4; no clear D. The sequence was collected from a man aged 18-30 years with Graves' hyperthyroidism. CDR3 bases: TGTGCCAGCACCCTGAACACTGAAGCTTTCTTT. Protein product: CASTLNTEAFF.